This T cell receptor beta chain is drawn from a study of blood T cell repertoires in COVID-19. Study at large: Material from acute and convalescent COVID-19 was sourced from the United States, Italy and Spain.

Here immunoSEQ multiplex PCR was the method, and the copy in TCRdb shows in-frame clones only, minus some. The sample holds tens of thousands of clones, roughly three quarters seen once. Germline V lookup: CDR1 MDHEN, CDR2 SYDVKM. Trimming took off 3 bases at V and 7 bases at J, with 4 bases between the two ends. The CDR3 extends over 10 amino acids. The sample consisted of peripheral blood. This rearrangement joins TRBV28 to TRBJ2-7; D remains unclear. This receptor was identified in a man aged 65 to 85 with acute or convalescent COVID-19. CDR3 coding DNA: TGTGCCAGCAGTTTGCGGGAGCAGTACTTC. This encodes CASSLREQYF.